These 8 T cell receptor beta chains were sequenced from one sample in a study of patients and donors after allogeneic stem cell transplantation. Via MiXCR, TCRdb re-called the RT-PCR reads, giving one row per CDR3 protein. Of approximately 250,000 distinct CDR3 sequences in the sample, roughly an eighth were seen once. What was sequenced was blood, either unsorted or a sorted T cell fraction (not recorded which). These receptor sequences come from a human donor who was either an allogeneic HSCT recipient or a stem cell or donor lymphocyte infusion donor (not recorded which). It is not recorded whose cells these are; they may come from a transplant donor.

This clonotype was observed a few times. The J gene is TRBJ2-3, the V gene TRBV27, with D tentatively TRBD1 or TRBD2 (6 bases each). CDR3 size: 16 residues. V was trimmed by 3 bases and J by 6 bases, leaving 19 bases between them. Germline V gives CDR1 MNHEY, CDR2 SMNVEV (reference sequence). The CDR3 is CASSFQGRGGVDTQYF. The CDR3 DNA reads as TGTGCCAGCAGTTTCCAGGGGCGGGGCGGCGTGGATACGCAGTATTTT.

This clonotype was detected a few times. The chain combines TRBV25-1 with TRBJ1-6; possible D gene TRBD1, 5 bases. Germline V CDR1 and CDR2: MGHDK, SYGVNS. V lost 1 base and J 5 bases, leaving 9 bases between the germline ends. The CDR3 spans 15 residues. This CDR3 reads CASSELRGDNSPLHF. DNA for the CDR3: TGTGCCAGCAGTGAATTGAGGGGAGATAATTCACCCCTCCACTTT.

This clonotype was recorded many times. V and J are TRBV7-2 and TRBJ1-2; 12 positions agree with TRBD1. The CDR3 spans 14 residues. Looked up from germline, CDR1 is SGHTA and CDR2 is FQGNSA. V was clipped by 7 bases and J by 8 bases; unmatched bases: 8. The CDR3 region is CASTPGQGAEGYTF. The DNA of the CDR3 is TGTGCCAGCACCCCGGGACAGGGGGCGGAGGGCTACACCTTC.

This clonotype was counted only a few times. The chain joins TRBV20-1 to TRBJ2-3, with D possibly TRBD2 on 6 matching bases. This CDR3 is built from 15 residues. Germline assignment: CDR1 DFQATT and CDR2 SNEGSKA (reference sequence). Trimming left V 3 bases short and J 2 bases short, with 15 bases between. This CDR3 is CSASLGAGNTDTQYF. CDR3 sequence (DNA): TGCAGTGCTAGTTTGGGTGCGGGGAACACAGATACGCAGTATTTT.

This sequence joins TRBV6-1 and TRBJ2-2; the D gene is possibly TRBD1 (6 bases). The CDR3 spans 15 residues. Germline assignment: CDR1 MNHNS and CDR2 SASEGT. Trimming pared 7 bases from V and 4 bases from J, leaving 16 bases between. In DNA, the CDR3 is TGTGCCAGCACCTTCTCCCGGGACATCACCGGGGAGCTGTTTTTT. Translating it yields CASTFSRDITGELFF.

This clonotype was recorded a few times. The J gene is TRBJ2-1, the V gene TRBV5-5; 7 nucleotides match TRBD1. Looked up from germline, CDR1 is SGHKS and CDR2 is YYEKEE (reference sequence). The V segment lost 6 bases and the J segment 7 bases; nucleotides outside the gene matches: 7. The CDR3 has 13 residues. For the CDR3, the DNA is TGTGCCAGCATCCTCGACAGGGTGAATGAGCAGTTCTTC. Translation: CASILDRVNEQFF.

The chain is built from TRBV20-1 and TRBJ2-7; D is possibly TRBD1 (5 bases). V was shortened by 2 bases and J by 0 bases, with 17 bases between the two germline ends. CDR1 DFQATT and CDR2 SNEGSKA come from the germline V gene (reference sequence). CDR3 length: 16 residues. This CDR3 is CSARRLLGQSSYEQYF. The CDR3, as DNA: TGCAGTGCTAGACGCCTCTTGGGGCAAAGCTCCTACGAGCAGTACTTC.

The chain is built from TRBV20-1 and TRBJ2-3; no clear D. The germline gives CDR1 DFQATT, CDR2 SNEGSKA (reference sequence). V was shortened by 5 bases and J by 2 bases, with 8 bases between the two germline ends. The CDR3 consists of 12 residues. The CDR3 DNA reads TGCAGTGCTCAGGACGACACAGATACGCAGTATTTT. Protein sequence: CSAQDDTDTQYF.